The rows below give T cell receptor beta chains drawn from one sample of a study of blood T cells in healthy people across ages. TCRdb re-called the 5' RACE reads through MiXCR, storing one row per CDR3 protein. The sample has approximately 1.5 million distinct CDR3 sequences, approximately 43% seen once. Material for sequencing was blood. The receptor set was obtained from a woman aged 18-35 years in good health. Both conserved end residues are part of each CDR3. D genes are given only for firm matches. The size field is filled for only some rows; it gives once, few, many or a size class.

V,size,J,D,DNA,CDR3
TRBV20-1,NA,TRBJ1-5,NA,TGCAGTGCTCTCGAGGGAAACCAGCCCCAGCATTTT,CSALEGNQPQHF
TRBV29-1,many,TRBJ1-4,TRBD1,TGCAGCGTCGTCCCGGGACAGGGCGGTGAAAAACTGTTTTTT,CSVVPGQGGEKLFF
TRBV6-2/TRBV6-3,NA,TRBJ2-7,NA,TGTGCCAGCAGTCGATCGTCTACCGAGCAGTACTTC,CASSRSSTEQYF
TRBV29-1,few,TRBJ2-7,NA,TGCAGCGTTAAAGGTGGAGGCTCCTACGAGCAGTACTTC,CSVKGGGSYEQYF
TRBV5-5,NA,TRBJ1-1,NA,TGTGCCAGCAGCAGAGAACAGATAATGAACACTGAAGCTTTCTTT,CASSREQIMNTEAFF
TRBV12-3/TRBV12-4,NA,TRBJ2-7,NA,TGTGCCAGCACCTTGGGACCCCACTCCTACGAGCAGTACTTC,CASTLGPHSYEQYF
TRBV5-1,NA,TRBJ2-7,TRBD1,TGCGCCAGCAGCTTACAGGGGTTGAACGAGCAGTACTTC,CASSLQGLNEQYF
TRBV6-4,few,TRBJ1-1,NA,TGTGCCAGCAGTGACTCGTCCGGCACTGAAGCTTTCTTT,CASSDSSGTEAFF
TRBV7-2,few,TRBJ2-7,NA,TGTGCCAGCAGCTTTGGGAACCTGGGGCAGTACTTC,CASSFGNLGQYF
TRBV10-3,NA,TRBJ2-7,NA,TGTGCCATCAGTGAGGGGGAGTCCTACTCCTACGAGCAGTACTTC,CAISEGESYSYEQYF
TRBV15,NA,TRBJ2-1,TRBD1,TGTGCCACCAGCAGTGATGAACAGGGGGCGCGGGTTGAGCAGTTCTTC,CATSSDEQGARVEQFF
TRBV7-2,few,TRBJ1-6,TRBD1,TGTGCCAGCAGCTCTAGGACAGGGTATAATTCACCCCTCCACTTT,CASSSRTGYNSPLHF
TRBV9,NA,TRBJ1-4,TRBD1,TGTGCCAGCAGCGTAGAGGGGACAGGGGGCGAAAAACTGTTTTTT,CASSVEGTGGEKLFF
TRBV29-1,NA,TRBJ2-7,NA,TGCAGCGTTGTCCACCAGACCTCCTACGAGCAGTACTTC,CSVVHQTSYEQYF
TRBV24-1,few,TRBJ2-5,TRBD2,TGTGCCACCAGTGCTAGCGGATACCAAGAGACCCAGTACTTC,CATSASGYQETQYF
TRBV6-6,NA,TRBJ2-7,TRBD2,TGTGCCAGCAGTTACTTGGGGGAGGGCTACGAGCAGTACTTC,CASSYLGEGYEQYF
TRBV20-1,NA,TRBJ1-2,NA,TGCAGTGCTAGAGATCCCTATGGTGACTGGGGCTGCACCTTC,CSARDPYGDWGCTF
TRBV7-2,NA,TRBJ2-1,NA,TGTGCCAGCAGCTTGTTTCGGCAAGAGGGTGAGCAGTTCTTC,CASSLFRQEGEQFF
TRBV6-2/TRBV6-3,NA,TRBJ2-5,NA,TGTGCCAGCAGAAGTCCCAAGGATGAGCAGTACTTC,CASRSPKDEQYF
TRBV6-5,many,TRBJ2-3,NA,TGTGCCAGCAGTTACTCCGGCACAGATACGCAGTATTTT,CASSYSGTDTQYF
TRBV4-2,NA,TRBJ2-4,NA,TGTGCCAGCGGCCAAGTTTTGGGGAAAAACATTCAGTACTTC,CASGQVLGKNIQYF
TRBV6-6,few,TRBJ2-1,TRBD2,TGTGCCAGCATCCCTCCGGGAGGGACCTCCTACAATGAGCAGTTCTTC,CASIPPGGTSYNEQFF
TRBV7-2,few,TRBJ1-1,NA,TGTGCCAGCAGCTTTTCGGTGTTAACTGAAGCTTTCTTT,CASSFSVLTEAFF
TRBV27,few,TRBJ2-1,TRBD1,TGTGCCAGCAGTTTTCGGGACAGGGGGCTGTTCAATGAGCAGTTCTTC,CASSFRDRGLFNEQFF
TRBV6-2/TRBV6-3,NA,TRBJ2-1,NA,TGTGCCAGCAGTTCCCAACCGAATCTAGCTTTCGGAACCTACAATGAGCAGTTCTTC,CASSSQPNLAFGTYNEQFF
TRBV5-6,NA,TRBJ2-1,NA,TGTGCCAGCAGCCCGGACGCCTCCTACAATGAGCAGTTCTTC,CASSPDASYNEQFF
TRBV7-8,many,TRBJ1-6,NA,TGTGCCAGCCGTCCGGACAACCATAATTCACCCCTCCACTTT,CASRPDNHNSPLHF
TRBV18,many,TRBJ2-5,NA,TGTGCCAGCTCACCGGGTGAGCACGAGCGGCAGTACTTC,CASSPGEHERQYF
TRBV29-1,NA,TRBJ2-7,NA,TGCAGCGTTGTAGGCCAGAACTCCTACGAGCAGTACTTC,CSVVGQNSYEQYF
TRBV29-1,few,TRBJ1-2,NA,TGCAGCGTTAAAAAGGGGCCCTCTAACTATGGCTACACCTTC,CSVKKGPSNYGYTF
TRBV12-3/TRBV12-4,many,TRBJ2-3,TRBD2,TGTGCCAGCAGACTAGCGGGGGGCTCAGATACGCAGTATTTT,CASRLAGGSDTQYF
TRBV7-9,NA,TRBJ1-6,NA,TGTGCCAGCAGCTTAGAGTCGGAGGTCACCCTCCACTTT,CASSLESEVTLHF
TRBV19,NA,TRBJ2-1,TRBD1,TGTGCCAGTAGAATGGGGACAGGCAATGAGCAGTTCTTC,CASRMGTGNEQFF
TRBV20-1,NA,TRBJ2-7,NA,TGCAGTGCTATTTTCCCGGGACGAACCTACGAGCAGTACTTC,CSAIFPGRTYEQYF
TRBV25-1,NA,TRBJ2-1,TRBD1,TGTGCCAGCAGCCTAAAAACAGGGGTCACCCCCTACAATGAGCAGTTCTTC,CASSLKTGVTPYNEQFF
TRBV11-2,NA,TRBJ1-4,TRBD1,TGTGCCAGCAGCTTGGGAAGACAGGGGTTTAATGAAAAACTGTTTTTT,CASSLGRQGFNEKLFF
TRBV4-1,NA,TRBJ2-3,TRBD2,TGCGCCAGCAGCATAAGAAGGACATCAGCGGGGGTAGAGGATACGCAGTATTTT,CASSIRRTSAGVEDTQYF
TRBV6-5,few,TRBJ2-5,TRBD2,TGTGCCAGCAACTTGATAGCGGGAGACGGGACCCAGTACTTC,CASNLIAGDGTQYF
TRBV15,few,TRBJ1-2,TRBD1,TGTGCCACCAGCAGAGTCCCGGGACAGGGCTATGGCTACACCTTC,CATSRVPGQGYGYTF
TRBV27,NA,TRBJ1-5,NA,TGTGCCAGCAGTCCTACCGGGGGCCCGAAGCAGCCCCAGCATTTT,CASSPTGGPKQPQHF
TRBV12-3/TRBV12-4,NA,TRBJ2-7,NA,TGTGCCAGCAGTCCAGGGAATAAAGGCCACGAGCAGTACTTC,CASSPGNKGHEQYF
TRBV7-6,few,TRBJ2-4,NA,TGTGCCAGCAGCGCCTATTCAAGAACCTTAGCCAAAAACATTCAGTACTTC,CASSAYSRTLAKNIQYF
TRBV11-2,NA,TRBJ2-5,NA,TGTGCCAGCAGCTCTGGCGCCCTCTCCTACAATGAGCAGTACTTC,CASSSGALSYNEQYF
TRBV20-1,NA,TRBJ1-1,NA,TGCAGTGGGCAGGGGATGGGCGAAGCTTTCTTT,CSGQGMGEAFF
TRBV5-1,NA,TRBJ1-4,NA,TGCGCCAGCAGTGGGGGACAAACGGAAAAACTGTTTTTT,CASSGGQTEKLFF
TRBV6-1,NA,TRBJ2-7,NA,TGTGCCAGCAGTGGAGCGGAGGGGCACTACGAGCAGTACTTC,CASSGAEGHYEQYF
TRBV29-1,few,TRBJ2-6,NA,TGCAGCGCCCGAGACGGCTCTGGGGCCAACGTCCTGACTTTC,CSARDGSGANVLTF
TRBV7-8,NA,TRBJ2-7,NA,TGTGCCAGCAGCTTTCTCCTGTCCTACGAGCAGTACTTC,CASSFLLSYEQYF
TRBV20-1,NA,TRBJ2-3,NA,TGCAGTGCTAGAGATCTGCGGCAGGTGGATACGCAGTATTTT,CSARDLRQVDTQYF
TRBV9,NA,TRBJ2-3,TRBD2,TGTGCCAGCAGCGTAGGAGTAGCGGGGGGCCTCACAGATACGCAGTATTTT,CASSVGVAGGLTDTQYF